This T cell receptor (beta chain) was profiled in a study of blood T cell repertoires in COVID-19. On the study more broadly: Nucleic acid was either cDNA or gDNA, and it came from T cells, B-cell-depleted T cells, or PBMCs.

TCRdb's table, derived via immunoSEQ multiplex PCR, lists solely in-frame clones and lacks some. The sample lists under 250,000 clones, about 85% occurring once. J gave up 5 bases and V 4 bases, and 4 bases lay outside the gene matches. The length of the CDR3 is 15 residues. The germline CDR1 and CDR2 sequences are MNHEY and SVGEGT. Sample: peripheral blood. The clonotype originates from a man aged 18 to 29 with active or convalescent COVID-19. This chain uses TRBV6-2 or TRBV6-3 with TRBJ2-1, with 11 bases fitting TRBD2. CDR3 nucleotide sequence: TGTGCCAGCAGTTGGACTAGCGGGTCTAACAATGAGCAGTTCTTC. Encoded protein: CASSWTSGSNNEQFF.